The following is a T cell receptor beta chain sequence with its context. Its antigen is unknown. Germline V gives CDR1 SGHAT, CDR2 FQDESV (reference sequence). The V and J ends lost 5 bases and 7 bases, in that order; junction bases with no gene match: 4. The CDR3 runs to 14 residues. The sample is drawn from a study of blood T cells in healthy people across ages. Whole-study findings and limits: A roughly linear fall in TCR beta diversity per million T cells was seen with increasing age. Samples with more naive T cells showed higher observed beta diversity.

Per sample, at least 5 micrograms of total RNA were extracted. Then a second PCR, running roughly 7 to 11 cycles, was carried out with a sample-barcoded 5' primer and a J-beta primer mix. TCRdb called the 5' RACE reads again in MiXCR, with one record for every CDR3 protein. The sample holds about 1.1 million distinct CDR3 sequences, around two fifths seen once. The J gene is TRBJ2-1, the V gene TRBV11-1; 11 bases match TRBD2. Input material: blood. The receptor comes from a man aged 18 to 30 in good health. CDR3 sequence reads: CASSTGLAANEQFF. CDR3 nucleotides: TGTGCCAGCAGCACGGGACTAGCGGCGAATGAGCAGTTCTTC. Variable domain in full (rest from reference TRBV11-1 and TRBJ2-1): EAEVAQSPRYKITEKSQAVAFWCDPISGHATLYWYRQILGQGPELLVQFQDESVVDDSQLPKDRFSAERLKGVDSTLKIQPAELGDSAMYLCASSTGLAANEQFFGPGTRLTVL.